This T cell receptor (beta chain) was documented in a study of response to subunit inactivated influenza vaccine. Study-wide points: The study's authors posited that every seasonal influenza vaccination enlists few new T cells.

This clonotype was observed at least ten times. Its antigen is undetermined. One entry per CDR3 protein, called by TCRdb with MiXCR from the RT-PCR reads. The profile shows over 150,000 distinct CDR3 sequences, roughly 11% of them singletons. CDR3 length: 13 residues. Germline loops: CDR1 SGHAT, CDR2 FQNNGV. V shed 1 base and J shed 10 bases, with 11 bases lying between them. This receptor was identified in a man aged 50 to 60 who received an inactivated influenza vaccine. This specimen consisted of non-naive T cells sorted from PBMCs, obtained more than 35 days after vaccination. The V and J genes are TRBV11-2 and TRBJ2-1; D possibly corresponds to TRBD1 (5 bases). In DNA, the CDR3 is TGTGCCAGCAGCTTAGTCTCAGGGTACGAGCAGTTCTTC. Its translation is CASSLVSGYEQFF. The entire variable domain, with the rest obtained from reference TRBV11-2 and TRBJ2-1, is as follows: EAGVAQSPRYKIIEKRQSVAFWCNPISGHATLYWYQQILGQGPKLLIQFQNNGVVDDSQLPKDRFSAERLKGVDSTLKIQPAKLEDSAVYLCASSLVSGYEQFFGPGTRLTVL.